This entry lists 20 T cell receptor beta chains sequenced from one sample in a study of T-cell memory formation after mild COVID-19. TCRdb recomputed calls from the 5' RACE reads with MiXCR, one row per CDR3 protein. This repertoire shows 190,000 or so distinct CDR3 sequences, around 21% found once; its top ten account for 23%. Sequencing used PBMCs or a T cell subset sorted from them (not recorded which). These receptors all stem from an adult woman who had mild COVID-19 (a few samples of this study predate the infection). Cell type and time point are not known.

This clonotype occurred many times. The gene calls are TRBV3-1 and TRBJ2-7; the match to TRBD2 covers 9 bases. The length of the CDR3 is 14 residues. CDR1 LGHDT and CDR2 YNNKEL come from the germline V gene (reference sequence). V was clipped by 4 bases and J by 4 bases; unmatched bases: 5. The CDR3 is CASSPLSGGYEQYF. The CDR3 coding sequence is TGTGCCAGCAGCCCACTAAGCGGGGGGTACGAGCAGTACTTC.

CDR3 nucleotide sequence: TGCAGCGTTGATCCCCTAGCACTGTACAATGAGCAGTTCTTC. Translation: CSVDPLALYNEQFF. The chain couples TRBV29-1 to TRBJ2-1, with a weak D call TRBD2 (5 bases). The V gene's germline CDR1 is SQVTM and CDR2 ANQGSEA. The CDR3 runs to 14 residues. Trimming stripped 3 bases from V and 4 bases from J, with 13 bases between.

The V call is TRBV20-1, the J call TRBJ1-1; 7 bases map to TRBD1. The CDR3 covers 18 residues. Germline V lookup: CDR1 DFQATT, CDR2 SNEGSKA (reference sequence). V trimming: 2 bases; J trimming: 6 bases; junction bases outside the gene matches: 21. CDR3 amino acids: CSARLGAHDRARVPEAFF. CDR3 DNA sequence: TGCAGTGCTAGACTCGGGGCTCACGACAGGGCCCGGGTCCCTGAAGCTTTCTTT.

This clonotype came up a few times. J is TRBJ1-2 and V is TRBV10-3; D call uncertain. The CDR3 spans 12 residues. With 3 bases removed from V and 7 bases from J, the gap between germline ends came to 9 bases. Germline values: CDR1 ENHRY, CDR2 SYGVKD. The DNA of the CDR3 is TGTGCCATCAGTGAACCCGCCGGTGGCTACACCTTC. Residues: CAISEPAGGYTF.

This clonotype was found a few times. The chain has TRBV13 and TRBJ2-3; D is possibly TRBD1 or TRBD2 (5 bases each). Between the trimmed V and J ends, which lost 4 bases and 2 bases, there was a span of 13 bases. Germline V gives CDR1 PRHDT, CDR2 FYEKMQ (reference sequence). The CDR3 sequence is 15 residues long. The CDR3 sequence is CASSSRDPITDTQYF. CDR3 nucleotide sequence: TGTGCCAGCAGCTCCAGGGACCCGATCACAGATACGCAGTATTTT. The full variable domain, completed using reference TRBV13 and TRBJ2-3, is AAGVIQSPRHLIKEKRETATLKCYPIPRHDTVYWYQQGPGQDPQFLISFYEKMQSDKGSIPDRFSAQQFSDYHSELNMSSLELGDSALYFCASSSRDPITDTQYFGPGTRLTVL.

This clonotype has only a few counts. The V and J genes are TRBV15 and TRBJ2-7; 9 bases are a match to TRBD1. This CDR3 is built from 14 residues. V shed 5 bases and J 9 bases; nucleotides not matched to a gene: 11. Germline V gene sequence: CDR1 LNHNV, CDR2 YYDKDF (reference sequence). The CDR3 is CATSVDRGEHGQYF. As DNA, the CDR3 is TGTGCCACCAGCGTTGACAGGGGGGAGCACGGGCAGTACTTC.

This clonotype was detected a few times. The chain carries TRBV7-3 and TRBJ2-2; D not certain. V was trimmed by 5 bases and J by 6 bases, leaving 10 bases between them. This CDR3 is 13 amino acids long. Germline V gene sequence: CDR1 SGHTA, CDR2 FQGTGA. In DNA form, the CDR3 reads TGTGCCAGCAGCGTTCTAGTCTCCGGGGAGCTGTTTTTT. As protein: CASSVLVSGELFF. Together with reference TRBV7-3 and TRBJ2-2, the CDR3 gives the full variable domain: GAGVSQTPSNKVTEKGKYVELRCDPISGHTALYWYRQSLGQGPEFLIYFQGTGAADDSGLPNDRFFAVRPEGSVSTLKIQRTERGDSAVYLCASSVLVSGELFFGEGSRLTVL.

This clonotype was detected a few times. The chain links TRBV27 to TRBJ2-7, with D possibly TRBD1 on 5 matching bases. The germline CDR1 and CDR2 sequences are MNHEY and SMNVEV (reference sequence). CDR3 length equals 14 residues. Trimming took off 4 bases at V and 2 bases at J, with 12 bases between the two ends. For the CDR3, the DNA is TGTGCCAGCAGTTCCCAGGGAATAGCCTACGAGCAGTACTTC. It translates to CASSSQGIAYEQYF.

In DNA, the CDR3 is TGTGCCAGCAGTGTATATGGTTTAAGCTCCTACAATGAGCAGTTCTTC. Protein: CASSVYGLSSYNEQFF. The chain joins TRBV6-1 to TRBJ2-1; D gene uncertain. Germline-derived CDR1 and CDR2 are MNHNS and SASEGT. Trimming removed 4 bases from V and 0 bases from J, with 13 bases in between. This CDR3 region has 16 residues.

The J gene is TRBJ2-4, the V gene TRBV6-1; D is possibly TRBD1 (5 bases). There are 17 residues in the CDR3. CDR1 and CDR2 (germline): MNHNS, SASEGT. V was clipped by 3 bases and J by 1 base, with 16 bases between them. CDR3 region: CASSDQSRATAKNIQYF. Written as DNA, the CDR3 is TGTGCCAGCAGTGACCAAAGCAGGGCTACGGCCAAAAACATTCAGTACTTC.

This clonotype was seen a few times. CDR3 nucleotides: TGTGCCAGCAGCCCCCAAAGGGGATCACCCCTCCACTTT. Translation gives CASSPQRGSPLHF. The chain combines TRBV7-9 with TRBJ1-6; a weak D match, TRBD1 (5 bases). CDR1 and CDR2 from the germline V gene are SEHNR and FQNEAQ (reference sequence). CDR3 length: 13 residues. V lost 5 bases and J lost 10, with 12 bases in between.

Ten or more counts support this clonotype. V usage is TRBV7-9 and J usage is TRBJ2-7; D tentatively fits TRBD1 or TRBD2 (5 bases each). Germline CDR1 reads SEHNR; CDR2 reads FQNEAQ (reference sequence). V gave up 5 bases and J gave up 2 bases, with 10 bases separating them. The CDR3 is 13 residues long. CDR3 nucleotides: TGTGCCAGCAGCCTTGGGGGACCCTACGAGCAGTACTTC. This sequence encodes CASSLGGPYEQYF.

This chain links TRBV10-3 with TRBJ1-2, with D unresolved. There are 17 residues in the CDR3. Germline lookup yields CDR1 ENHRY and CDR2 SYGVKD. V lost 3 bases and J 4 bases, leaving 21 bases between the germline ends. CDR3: CAISEEDRLAFLYGYTF. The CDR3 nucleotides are TGTGCCATCAGTGAAGAGGATCGTCTGGCCTTCCTCTATGGCTACACCTTC.

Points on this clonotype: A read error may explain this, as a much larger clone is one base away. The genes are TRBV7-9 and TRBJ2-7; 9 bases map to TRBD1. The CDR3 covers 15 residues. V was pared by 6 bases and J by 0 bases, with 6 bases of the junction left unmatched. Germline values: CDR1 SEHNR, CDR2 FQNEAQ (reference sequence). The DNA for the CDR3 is TGTGCCAGCAGATCCTGGGACAGGGACTCCTACGAGCAGTACTTC. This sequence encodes CASRSWDRDSYEQYF. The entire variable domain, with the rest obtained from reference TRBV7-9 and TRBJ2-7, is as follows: DTGVSQNPRHKITKRGQNVTFRCDPISEHNRLYWYRQTLGQGPEFLTYFQNEAQLEKSRLLSDRFSAERPKGSFSTLEIQRTEQGDSAMYLCASRSWDRDSYEQYFGPGTRLTVT.

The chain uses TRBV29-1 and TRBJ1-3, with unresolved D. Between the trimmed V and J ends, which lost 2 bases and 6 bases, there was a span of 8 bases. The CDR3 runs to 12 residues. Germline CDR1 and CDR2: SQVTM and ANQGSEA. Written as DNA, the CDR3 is TGCAGCGTTGAATTCGCAGAAAACACCATATATTTT. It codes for CSVEFAENTIYF.

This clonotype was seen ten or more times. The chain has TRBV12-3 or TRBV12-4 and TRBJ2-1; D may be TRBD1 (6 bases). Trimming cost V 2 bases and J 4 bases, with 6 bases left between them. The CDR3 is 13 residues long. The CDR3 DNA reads TGTGCCAGCAGTTTAACAGGGTACAATGAGCAGTTCTTC. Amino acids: CASSLTGYNEQFF.

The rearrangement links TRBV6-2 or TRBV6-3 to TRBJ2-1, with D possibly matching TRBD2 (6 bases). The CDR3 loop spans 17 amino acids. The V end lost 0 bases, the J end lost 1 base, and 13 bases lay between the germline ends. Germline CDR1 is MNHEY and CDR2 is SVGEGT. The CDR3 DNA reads TGTGCCAGCAGTTACTCGGGGCGGGAAGGTTCCTACAATGAGCAGTTCTTC. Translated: CASSYSGREGSYNEQFF.

The CDR3 nucleotides read TGCAGCGTAGGTCCCGGGACAGGATCCTACGAGCAGTACTTC. Its translation: CSVGPGTGSYEQYF. The V and J genes are TRBV29-1 and TRBJ2-7; 8 bases map to TRBD1. Per germline, CDR1 SQVTM and CDR2 ANQGSEA. Trimming removed 6 bases from V and 1 base from J; junction bases left unmatched: 8. This CDR3 has 14 residues.

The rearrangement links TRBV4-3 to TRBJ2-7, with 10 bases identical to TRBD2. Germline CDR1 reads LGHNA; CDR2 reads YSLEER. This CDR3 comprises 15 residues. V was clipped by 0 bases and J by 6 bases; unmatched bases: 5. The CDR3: CASSQEFSGRPEQYF. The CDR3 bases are TGCGCCAGCAGCCAAGAATTTAGCGGGAGGCCCGAGCAGTACTTC.

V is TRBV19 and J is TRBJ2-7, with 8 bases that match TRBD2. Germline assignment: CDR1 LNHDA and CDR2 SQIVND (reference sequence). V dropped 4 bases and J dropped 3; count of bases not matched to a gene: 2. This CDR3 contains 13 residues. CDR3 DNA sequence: TGTGCCAGTAGTACGGGACTAGGCTACGAGCAGTACTTC. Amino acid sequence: CASSTGLGYEQYF.